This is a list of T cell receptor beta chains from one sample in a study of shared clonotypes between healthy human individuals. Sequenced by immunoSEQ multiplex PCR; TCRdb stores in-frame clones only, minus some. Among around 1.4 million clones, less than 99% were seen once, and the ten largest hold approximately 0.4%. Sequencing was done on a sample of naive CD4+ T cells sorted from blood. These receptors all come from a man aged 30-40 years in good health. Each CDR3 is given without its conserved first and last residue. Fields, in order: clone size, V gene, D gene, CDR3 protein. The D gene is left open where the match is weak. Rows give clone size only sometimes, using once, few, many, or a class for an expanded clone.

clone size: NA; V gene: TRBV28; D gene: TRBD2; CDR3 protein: ASSSAGLAEEQY
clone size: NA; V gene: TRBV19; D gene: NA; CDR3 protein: ASSTRTSYEQY
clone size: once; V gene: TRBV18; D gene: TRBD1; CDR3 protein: ASSPLGGTGANTGELF
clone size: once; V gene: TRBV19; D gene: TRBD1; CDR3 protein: ASSTGTGGRHEQY
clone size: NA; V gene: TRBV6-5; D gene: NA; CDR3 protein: ASTFDRRNTGELF
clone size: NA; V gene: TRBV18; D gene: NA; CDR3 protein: ASSPPGMGGEQY
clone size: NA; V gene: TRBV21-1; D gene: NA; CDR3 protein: ASSKGGRDTGELF
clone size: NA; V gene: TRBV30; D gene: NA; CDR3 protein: AWSVQGTQY
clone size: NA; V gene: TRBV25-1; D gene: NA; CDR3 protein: ASSLSQAQDTQY
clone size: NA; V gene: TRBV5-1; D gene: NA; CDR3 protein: ASSLSPGAQETQY
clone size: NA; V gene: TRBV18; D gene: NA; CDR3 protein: ASSPLTGIADTQY
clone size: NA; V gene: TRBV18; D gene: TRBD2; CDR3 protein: ASSLGLAGDNEQY
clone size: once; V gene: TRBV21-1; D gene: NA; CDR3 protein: ASSKRPGLASYEQY
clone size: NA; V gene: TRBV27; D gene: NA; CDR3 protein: ASSLSLRGEKLF
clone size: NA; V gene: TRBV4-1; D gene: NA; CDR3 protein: ASSQETSASDLFMNTEAF
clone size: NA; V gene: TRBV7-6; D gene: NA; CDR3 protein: ASSSISRLEDTQY
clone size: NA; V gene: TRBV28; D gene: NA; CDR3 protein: ASSHRAQTLRRTYEQY
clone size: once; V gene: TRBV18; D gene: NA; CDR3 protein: ASSPADTIY
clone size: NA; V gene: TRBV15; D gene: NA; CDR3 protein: ATSREGHLGFYEQY
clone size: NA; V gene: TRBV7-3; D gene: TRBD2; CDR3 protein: ASSFLAGPTYEQY
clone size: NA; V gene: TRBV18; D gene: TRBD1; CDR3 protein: ASSPSGTAKETQY
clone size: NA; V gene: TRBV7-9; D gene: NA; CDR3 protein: ASTRAGVDTEAF